The next 19 T cell receptor beta chains were all read from a single sample in a study of naive and memory T cell subsets. The beta constant-region primer was an equimolar mix of two oligonucleotides covering TRBC1 and TRBC2. TCRdb recomputed calls from the UMI-ligation and nested PCR reads with MiXCR, one row per CDR3 protein. The sample lists around 160,000 distinct CDR3 sequences; 15% to 20% were seen once. The sample consisted of naive CD4+ T cells from blood. Every receptor here comes from a human donor in good health.

The V call is TRBV12-3 or TRBV12-4, the J call TRBJ2-1, with unresolved D. V lost 1 base and J lost 9, with 13 bases in between. The CDR3 sequence is 14 residues long. CDR3 sequence reads: CASSLGYVDVEQFF. CDR3 sequence (DNA): TGTGCCAGCAGTTTAGGTTACGTGGATGTTGAGCAGTTCTTC.

The rearrangement links TRBV29-1 to TRBJ2-3; D call uncertain. Trimming removed 3 bases from V and 10 bases from J, with 11 bases in between. Germline lookup yields CDR1 SQVTM and CDR2 ANQGSEA. The CDR3 runs to 11 residues. CDR3 nucleotide sequence: TGCAGCGTTGACTGGCAGGTTCCGCAGTATTTT. This gives the protein CSVDWQVPQYF.

Regarding this clonotype: A junction boundary mismatches the germline segment, possibly from a read error. The V call is TRBV6-2 or TRBV6-3, the J call TRBJ2-5, with D possibly TRBD2 on 6 matching bases. This CDR3 is built from 13 residues. Germline-derived CDR1 and CDR2 are MNHEY and SVGEGT. CDR3 coding DNA: TGTGCCAGCAGCCTGACTAGGCAAGAGGCCCAGTACTTC. This translates into CASSLTRQEAQYF.

The CDR3 DNA reads TGCGCCAGCAGAGGACAGGGCTGGTCTACGGGCGAGACCCAGTACTTC. Protein: CASRGQGWSTGETQYF. This chain links TRBV5-1 with TRBJ2-5, with TRBD1 identical over 8 bases. This CDR3 region has 16 residues. V shed 5 bases, J shed 5 bases, and the junction held 14 bases outside the gene matches. CDR1 is SGHRS and CDR2 is YFSETQ in the germline V gene.

A few counts support this clonotype. The genes are TRBV7-2 and TRBJ1-4; 9 bases are shared with TRBD1. This CDR3 has 14 amino acids. Germline V gives CDR1 SGHTA, CDR2 FQGNSA. Trimming removed 5 bases from V and 4 bases from J; junction bases left unmatched: 2. The CDR3 bases are TGTGCCAGCAGCCGGGACAGGGATAATGAAAAACTGTTTTTT. Encoded protein: CASSRDRDNEKLFF. The whole variable domain, remainder taken from reference TRBV7-2 and TRBJ1-4, is GAGVSQSPSNKVTEKGKDVELRCDPISGHTALYWYRQSLGQGLEFLIYFQGNSAPDKSGLPSDRFSAERTGGSVSTLTIQRTQQEDSAVYLCASSRDRDNEKLFFGSGTQLSVL.

This sequence joins TRBV6-2 or TRBV6-3 and TRBJ2-7; unclear D gene. V lost 2 bases and J 2 bases, leaving 7 bases between the germline ends. The germline gives CDR1 MNHEY, CDR2 SVGEGT. The CDR3 contains 13 residues. This CDR3 is CASSYDRAYEQYF. The CDR3 coding sequence is TGTGCCAGCAGTTACGACCGGGCCTACGAGCAGTACTTC.

Many counts were recorded for this clonotype. This chain links TRBV20-1 with TRBJ2-7, with TRBD2 matching over 14 bases. Germline CDR1 reads DFQATT; CDR2 reads SNEGSKA (reference sequence). Trimming removed 6 bases from V and 0 bases from J; junction bases left unmatched: 10. There are 17 residues in the CDR3. CDR3 amino acids: CSARGLAGDGSSYEQYF. The CDR3 DNA reads TGCAGTGCCAGGGGACTAGCGGGAGACGGAAGCTCCTACGAGCAGTACTTC.

The chain employs TRBV2 and TRBJ2-7; 11 nucleotides align to TRBD1. After removal of 3 bases from V and 2 bases from J, the junction contained 0 bases not matched to a gene. The CDR3 loop spans 14 amino acids. Germline V CDR1 and CDR2: SNHLY, FYNNEI. CDR3 loop: CASSEGQGAYEQYF. The CDR3 DNA reads as TGTGCCAGCAGTGAGGGACAGGGGGCCTACGAGCAGTACTTC.

This clonotype was detected ten times or more. CDR3 DNA sequence: TGCAGCGTTGACCCGCTAGCGGGAGGCCTCTACAATGAGCAGTTCTTC. Translating it yields CSVDPLAGGLYNEQFF. This rearrangement joins TRBV29-1 to TRBJ2-1; TRBD2 agrees at 11 bases. Germline V gives CDR1 SQVTM, CDR2 ANQGSEA. The CDR3 has 16 residues. Unmatched junction bases numbered 7, after V lost 3 bases and J lost 3 bases.

V gene TRBV9 combines with J gene TRBJ2-7; weak D call: TRBD1 (6 bases). The CDR3 loop spans 14 amino acids. Trimming left V 4 bases short and J 6 bases short, with 17 bases between. Germline CDR1 SGDLS, CDR2 YYNGEE. This CDR3 reads CASSKRQETGEQYF. The CDR3 DNA is TGTGCCAGCAGCAAAAGACAGGAGACCGGCGAGCAGTACTTC. Based on the CDR3 plus reference TRBV9 and TRBJ2-7, the full variable domain is DSGVTQTPKHLITATGQRVTLRCSPRSGDLSVYWYQQSLDQGLQFLIQYYNGEERAKGNILERFSAQQFPDLHSELNLSSLELGDSALYFCASSKRQETGEQYFGPGTRLTVT.

The sample holds a few counts of this clonotype. The chain is built from TRBV10-3 and TRBJ2-7; D may be TRBD2 (7 bases). The CDR3 length is 18 residues. CDR1 and CDR2 (germline): ENHRY, SYGVKD. V was trimmed by 4 bases and J by 0 bases, leaving 22 bases between them. CDR3 region: CAISVSQGLADSSYEQYF. CDR3 DNA: TGTGCCATCAGTGTCAGCCAGGGGCTAGCGGATAGCTCCTACGAGCAGTACTTC.

This clonotype was seen a few times. This chain connects TRBV30 to TRBJ2-1; 8 bases agree with TRBD2. Germline CDR1 and CDR2: GTSNPN and SVGIG (reference sequence). CDR3 length: 15 amino acids. V gave up 0 bases and J gave up 9 bases; unmatched junction bases: 10. CDR3 amino acids: CAWSVKGLGFPEQFF. CDR3 in DNA: TGTGCCTGGAGTGTAAAGGGACTAGGTTTCCCTGAGCAGTTCTTC.

The chain carries TRBV29-1 and TRBJ1-1, with 12 positions matching TRBD1. CDR1 and CDR2 (germline): SQVTM, ANQGSEA. The CDR3 totals 18 residues. V lost 6 bases and J lost 0; bases outside the gene matches: 14. The CDR3 region is CSVNPNRDRGLLNTEAFF. Here the CDR3 DNA reads TGCAGCGTCAATCCCAACCGGGACAGGGGGCTGTTGAACACTGAAGCTTTCTTT. Drawing the rest from reference TRBV29-1 and TRBJ1-1, the complete variable domain is SAVISQKPSRDICQRGTSLTIQCQVDSQVTMMFWYRQQPGQSLTLIATANQGSEATYESGFVIDKFPISRPNLTFSTLTVSNMSPEDSSIYLCSVNPNRDRGLLNTEAFFGQGTRLTVV.

J is TRBJ1-1 and V is TRBV20-1, with unresolved D. Germline V lookup: CDR1 DFQATT, CDR2 SNEGSKA (reference sequence). V gave up 3 bases and J gave up 1 base, with 9 bases separating them. The CDR3 has 13 residues. The CDR3 bases are TGCAGTGCTAGGAAGGGTCGGAACACTGAAGCTTTCTTT. Its translation: CSARKGRNTEAFF.

The chain joins TRBV11-3 to TRBJ2-1; maybe TRBD2 (5 bases). V lost 1 base and J lost 8, with 15 bases in between. The CDR3 has 15 amino acids. CDR1 and CDR2 (germline): SGHNT, YENEEA. The CDR3 protein is CASSLGMRRIDEQFF. The DNA for the CDR3 is TGTGCCAGCAGCTTAGGAATGAGGAGGATCGATGAGCAGTTCTTC.

The chain is built from TRBV30 and TRBJ2-1; D call uncertain. V was pared by 3 bases and J by 0 bases, with 6 bases between. CDR3 size: 13 residues. Germline-derived CDR1 and CDR2 are GTSNPN and SVGIG (reference sequence). As DNA, the CDR3 is TGTGCCTGGAGGGCGAGCTCCTACAATGAGCAGTTCTTC. It encodes CAWRASSYNEQFF.

This clonotype was detected many times. The V call is TRBV10-3, the J call TRBJ2-3; 9 bases align to TRBD2. CDR1 is ENHRY, CDR2 SYGVKD, per germline. The CDR3 loop spans 13 amino acids. The V segment lost 10 bases and the J segment 5 bases; nucleotides outside the gene matches: 7. The CDR3 here is CATGEAGGDTQYF. The CDR3 DNA follows: TGTGCCACCGGCGAAGCGGGGGGAGATACGCAGTATTTT.

Ten or more counts support this clonotype. The J gene is TRBJ2-5, the V gene TRBV3-1, with 14 bases matching TRBD2. CDR1 is LGHDT and CDR2 is YNNKEL in the germline V gene (reference sequence). J was trimmed by 3 bases and V by 4 bases; bases with no gene match: 1. The CDR3 totals 15 residues. CDR3 residues: CASSPGLAGEETQYF. CDR3 nucleotide sequence: TGTGCCAGCAGCCCGGGACTAGCGGGAGAAGAGACCCAGTACTTC.

This clonotype came up a few times. The CDR3 nucleotides are TGTGCCAGCAGCTTAGCCGGGACCCTCAATGAGCAGTTCTTC. Translation: CASSLAGTLNEQFF. This chain links TRBV7-9 with TRBJ2-1; either TRBD1 or TRBD2 may supply D (5 bases each). The germline CDR1 and CDR2 sequences are SEHNR and FQNEAQ (reference sequence). The V gene lost 0 bases and the J gene lost 6 bases, with 9 bases spanning the gap. This CDR3 has 14 amino acids.